This T cell receptor (beta chain) came from a study of blood T cell repertoires in COVID-19. As for the study in general: The study drew acute and convalescent COVID-19 samples from the United States, Italy and Spain.

V dropped 4 bases and J dropped 4; count of bases not matched to a gene: 7. The CDR3 has 15 amino acids. The germline CDR1 and CDR2 sequences are SGHDT and YYEEEE. This clone was picked up one time. How the authors handled the data: Reference gene primer amplification in the assay estimated nucleated cell counts. The repertoire was sequenced with immunoSEQ multiplex PCR; TCRdb's copy has only in-frame clones and lacks some. That table is the source of V, J and clone size, and D and trimming were worked out from the DNA. The table has 300,000 to 400,000 clones, more than 85% seen once. Cohort allocation depended upon clinical history that participants reported. In Cohort 3, a recovered donor had either two negative PCRs, clearance, or symptom resolution.

This TCR was recovered from a woman between 25 and 40 years old who had recovered from COVID-19. Sequenced input: PBMCs or T cells enriched from blood (not recorded which). The rearrangement uses TRBV5-6 and TRBJ1-2; TRBD1 matches at 10 bases. The CDR3 nucleotides read TGTGCCAGCAGCCCCGGACAGGGGGGCGTCTATGGCTACACCTTC. Translation: CASSPGQGGVYGYTF.